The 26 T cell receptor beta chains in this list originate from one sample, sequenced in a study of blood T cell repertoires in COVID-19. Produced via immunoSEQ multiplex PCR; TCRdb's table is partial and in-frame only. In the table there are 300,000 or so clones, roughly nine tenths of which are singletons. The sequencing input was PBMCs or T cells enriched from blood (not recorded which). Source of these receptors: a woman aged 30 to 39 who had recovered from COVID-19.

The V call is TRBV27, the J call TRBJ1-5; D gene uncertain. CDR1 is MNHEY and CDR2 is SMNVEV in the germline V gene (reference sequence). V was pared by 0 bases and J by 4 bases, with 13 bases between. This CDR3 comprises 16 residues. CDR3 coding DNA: TGTGCCAGCAGTTTATCGCTCCCAAACAAGAATCAGCCCCAGCATTTT. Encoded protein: CASSLSLPNKNQPQHF.

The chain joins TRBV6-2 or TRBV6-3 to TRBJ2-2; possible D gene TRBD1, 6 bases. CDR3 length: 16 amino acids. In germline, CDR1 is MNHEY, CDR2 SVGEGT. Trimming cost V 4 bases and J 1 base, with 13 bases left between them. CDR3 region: CASSSSRTENTGELFF. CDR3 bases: TGTGCCAGCAGTTCCTCGCGGACAGAGAACACCGGGGAGCTGTTTTTT.

The CDR3 is CASSLEVAGLSYEQFF. CDR3 in DNA: TGCGCCAGCAGCTTGGAAGTGGCGGGGCTAAGTTATGAGCAGTTCTTC. The chain carries TRBV5-1 and TRBJ2-1, with D possibly matching TRBD2 (6 bases). This CDR3 spans 16 amino acids. Germline assignment: CDR1 SGHRS and CDR2 YFSETQ. Between the trimmed V and J ends, which lost 0 bases and 8 bases, there was a span of 18 bases.

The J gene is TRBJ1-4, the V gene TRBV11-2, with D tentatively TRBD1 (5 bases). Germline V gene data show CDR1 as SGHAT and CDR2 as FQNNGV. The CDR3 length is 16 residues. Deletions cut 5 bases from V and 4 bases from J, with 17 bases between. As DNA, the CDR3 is TGTGCCAGCAGCGGAACTAAACAGGCCTTTAATGAAAAACTGTTTTTT. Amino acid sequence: CASSGTKQAFNEKLFF.

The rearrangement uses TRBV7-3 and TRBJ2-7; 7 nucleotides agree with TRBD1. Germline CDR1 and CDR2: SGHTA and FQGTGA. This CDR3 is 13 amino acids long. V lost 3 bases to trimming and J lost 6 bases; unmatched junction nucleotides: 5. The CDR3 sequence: CASSLGQLGEQYF. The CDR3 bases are TGTGCCAGCAGCTTGGGACAGTTGGGCGAGCAGTACTTC.

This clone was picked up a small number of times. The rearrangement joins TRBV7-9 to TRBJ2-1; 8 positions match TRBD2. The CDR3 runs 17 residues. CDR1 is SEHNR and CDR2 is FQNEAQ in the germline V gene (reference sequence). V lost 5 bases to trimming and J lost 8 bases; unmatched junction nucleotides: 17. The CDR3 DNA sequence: TGTGCCAGCAGCCCTCTGCCGGGGGGGCCTTCTGGCGATGAGCAGTTCTTC. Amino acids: CASSPLPGGPSGDEQFF.

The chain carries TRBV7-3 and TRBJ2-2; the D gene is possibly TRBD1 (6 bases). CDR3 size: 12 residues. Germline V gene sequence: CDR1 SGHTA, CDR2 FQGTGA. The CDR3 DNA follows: TGTGCTTCAGGGGATTTCGCCGGGGAGCTGTTTTTT. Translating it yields CASGDFAGELFF. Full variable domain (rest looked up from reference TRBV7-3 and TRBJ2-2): GAGVSQTPSNKVTEKGKYVELRCDPISGHTALYWYRQSLGQGPEFLIYFQGTGAADDSGLPNDRFFAVRPEGSVSTLKIQRTERGDSAVYLCASGDFAGELFFGEGSRLTVL.

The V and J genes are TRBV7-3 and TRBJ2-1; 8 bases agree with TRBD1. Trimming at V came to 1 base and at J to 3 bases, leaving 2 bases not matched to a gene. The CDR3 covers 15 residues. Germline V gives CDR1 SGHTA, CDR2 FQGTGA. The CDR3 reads CASSLKGQDYNEQFF. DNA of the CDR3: TGTGCCAGCAGCTTAAAGGGACAGGACTACAATGAGCAGTTCTTC.

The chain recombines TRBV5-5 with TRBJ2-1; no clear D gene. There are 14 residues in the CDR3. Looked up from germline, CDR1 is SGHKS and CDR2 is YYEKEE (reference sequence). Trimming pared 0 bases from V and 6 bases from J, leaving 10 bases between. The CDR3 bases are TGTGCCAGCAGCTTGGTACAGCTATCCAATGAGCAGTTCTTC. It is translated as CASSLVQLSNEQFF.

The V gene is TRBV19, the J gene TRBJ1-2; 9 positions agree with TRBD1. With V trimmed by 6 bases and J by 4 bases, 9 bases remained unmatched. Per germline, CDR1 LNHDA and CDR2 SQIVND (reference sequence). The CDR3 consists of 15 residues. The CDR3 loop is CASRPGQGGLYGYTF. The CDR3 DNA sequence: TGTGCCAGTAGGCCGGGACAGGGTGGCCTCTATGGCTACACCTTC.

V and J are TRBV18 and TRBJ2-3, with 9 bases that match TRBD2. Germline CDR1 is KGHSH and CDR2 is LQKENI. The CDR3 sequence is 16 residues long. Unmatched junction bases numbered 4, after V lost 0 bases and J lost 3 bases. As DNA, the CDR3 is TGTGCCAGCTCACCACCGTGGAGCGGGGGGACAGATACGCAGTATTTT. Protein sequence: CASSPPWSGGTDTQYF.

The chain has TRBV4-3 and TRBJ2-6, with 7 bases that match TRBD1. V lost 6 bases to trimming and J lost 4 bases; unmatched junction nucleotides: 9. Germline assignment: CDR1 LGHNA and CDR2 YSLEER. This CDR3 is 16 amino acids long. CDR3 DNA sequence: TGCGCCAGCAGACTAACAGGGGCCTCAGGGGCCAACGTCCTGACTTTC. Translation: CASRLTGASGANVLTF.

DNA of the CDR3: TGTGCCAGTAGTATAGGATTGCTCTTTCGGCGGGGTGACAATGAGCAGTTCTTC. Translation: CASSIGLLFRRGDNEQFF. The gene calls are TRBV19 and TRBJ2-1; D possibly corresponds to TRBD2 (6 bases). Germline V gene sequence: CDR1 LNHDA, CDR2 SQIVND (reference sequence). V lost 1 base and J lost 5, with 21 bases in between. The CDR3 is 18 residues long.

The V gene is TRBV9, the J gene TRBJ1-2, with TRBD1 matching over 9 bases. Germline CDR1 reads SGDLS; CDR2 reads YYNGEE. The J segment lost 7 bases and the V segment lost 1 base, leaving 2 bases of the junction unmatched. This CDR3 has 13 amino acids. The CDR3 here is CASSVQQGAGYTF. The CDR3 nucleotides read TGTGCCAGCAGCGTACAACAGGGGGCTGGCTACACCTTC.

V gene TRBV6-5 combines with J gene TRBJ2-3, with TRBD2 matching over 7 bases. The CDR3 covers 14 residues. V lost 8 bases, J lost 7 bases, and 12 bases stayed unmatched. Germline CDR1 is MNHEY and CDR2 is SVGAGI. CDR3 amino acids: CASRDYLSPNTQYF. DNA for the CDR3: TGTGCCAGCCGGGACTACCTCTCCCCGAATACGCAGTATTTT.

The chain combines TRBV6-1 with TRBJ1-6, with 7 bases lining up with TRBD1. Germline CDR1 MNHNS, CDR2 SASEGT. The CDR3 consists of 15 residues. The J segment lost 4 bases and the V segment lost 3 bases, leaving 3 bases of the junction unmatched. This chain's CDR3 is CASSDDRVYNSPLHF. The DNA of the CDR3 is TGTGCCAGCAGTGACGACAGGGTTTATAATTCACCCCTCCACTTT.

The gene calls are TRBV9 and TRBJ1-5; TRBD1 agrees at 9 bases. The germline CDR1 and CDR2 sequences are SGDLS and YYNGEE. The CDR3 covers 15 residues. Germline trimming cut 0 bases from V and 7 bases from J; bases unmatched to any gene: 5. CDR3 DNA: TGTGCCAGCAGCGTAGGCGACAGGGGGAGCCAGCCCCAGCATTTT. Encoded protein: CASSVGDRGSQPQHF.

The CDR3: CASSLDRQLINEKLFF. The CDR3 DNA reads TGCGCCAGCAGCTTGGACAGACAGCTTATTAATGAAAAACTGTTTTTT. The genes are TRBV5-1 and TRBJ1-4; tentative D call: TRBD1 (5 bases). V gave up 0 bases and J gave up 4 bases, with 13 bases separating them. The CDR3 has 16 residues. Germline CDR1 reads SGHRS; CDR2 reads YFSETQ.

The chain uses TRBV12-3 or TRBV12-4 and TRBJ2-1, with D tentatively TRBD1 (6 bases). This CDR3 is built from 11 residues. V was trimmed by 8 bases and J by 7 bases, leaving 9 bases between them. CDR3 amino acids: CASPGENEQFF. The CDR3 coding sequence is TGTGCCAGCCCAGGGGAAAATGAGCAGTTCTTC.

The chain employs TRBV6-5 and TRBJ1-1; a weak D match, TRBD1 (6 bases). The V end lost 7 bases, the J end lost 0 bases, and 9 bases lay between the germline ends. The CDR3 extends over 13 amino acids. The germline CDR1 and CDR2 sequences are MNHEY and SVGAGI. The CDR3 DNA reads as TGTGCCAGCACGGACAGATTGAACACTGAAGCTTTCTTT. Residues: CASTDRLNTEAFF.

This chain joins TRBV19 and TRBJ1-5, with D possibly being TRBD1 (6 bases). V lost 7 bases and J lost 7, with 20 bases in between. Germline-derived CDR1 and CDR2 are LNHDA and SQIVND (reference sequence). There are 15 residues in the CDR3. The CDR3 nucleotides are TGTGCCAGTAACACAGGTACAGGGCCGGGGCAGCCCCAGCATTTT. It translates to CASNTGTGPGQPQHF.

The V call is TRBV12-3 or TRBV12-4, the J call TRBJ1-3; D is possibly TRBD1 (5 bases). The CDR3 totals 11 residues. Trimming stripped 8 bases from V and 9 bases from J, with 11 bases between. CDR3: CASRGVRTIYF. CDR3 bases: TGTGCCAGCCGGGGGGTACGCACCATATATTTT.

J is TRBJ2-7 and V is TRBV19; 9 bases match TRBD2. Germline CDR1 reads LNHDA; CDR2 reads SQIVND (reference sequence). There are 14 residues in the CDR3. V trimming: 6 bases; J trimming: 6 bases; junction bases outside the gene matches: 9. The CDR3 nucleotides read TGTGCCAGTAGCACTGGGCGGGGGGGCGGCGAGCAGTACTTC. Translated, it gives CASSTGRGGGEQYF.

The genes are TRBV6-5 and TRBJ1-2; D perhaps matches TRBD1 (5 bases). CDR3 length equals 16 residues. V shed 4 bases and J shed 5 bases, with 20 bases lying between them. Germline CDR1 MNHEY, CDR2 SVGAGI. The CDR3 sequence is CASSSPGRGGGYGYTF. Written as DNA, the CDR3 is TGTGCCAGCAGTTCCCCGGGGAGGGGAGGAGGATATGGCTACACCTTC.

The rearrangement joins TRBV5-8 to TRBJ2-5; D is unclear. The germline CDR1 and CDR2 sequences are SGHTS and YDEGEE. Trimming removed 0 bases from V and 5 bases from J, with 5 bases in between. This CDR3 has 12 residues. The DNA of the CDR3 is TGTGCCAGCAGCTTGGACGAGGAGACCCAGTACTTC. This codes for CASSLDEETQYF.

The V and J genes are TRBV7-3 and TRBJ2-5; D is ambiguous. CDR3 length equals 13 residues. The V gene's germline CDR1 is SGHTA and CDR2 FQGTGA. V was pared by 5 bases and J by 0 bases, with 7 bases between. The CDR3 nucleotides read TGTGCCAGCAGCCCCCCGGACCAAGAGACCCAGTACTTC. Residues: CASSPPDQETQYF.